The 19 T cell receptor beta chains presented below share a single source sample, sequenced in a study of blood T cell repertoires in COVID-19. The repertoire was sequenced with immunoSEQ multiplex PCR; TCRdb's copy has only in-frame clones and lacks some. The sample lists about 190,000 clones, about 88% seen once, with around 2.3% in the top ten. Sequencing was done on a sample of peripheral blood. All receptors come from a man in his 70s with active or convalescent COVID-19.

J is TRBJ1-5 and V is TRBV10-3; 7 bases are a match to TRBD1. The germline V gene has CDR1 ENHRY and CDR2 SYGVKD. After removal of 6 bases from V and 2 bases from J, the junction contained 7 bases not matched to a gene. This CDR3 contains 15 residues. The CDR3 sequence: CAISPDRTRNQPQHF. CDR3 DNA sequence: TGTGCCATCAGCCCGGACAGGACTCGCAATCAGCCCCAGCATTTT.

The chain combines TRBV5-6 with TRBJ2-2, with 8 bases lining up with TRBD1. The V gene end was trimmed by 4 bases and the J gene end by 7 bases; junction bases not matched to a gene: 6. Germline CDR1 is SGHDT and CDR2 is YYEEEE. CDR3 length: 14 residues. The CDR3 coding sequence is TGTGCCAGCAGCCTGGACAGGGCAATCGGGGAGCTGTTTTTT. Its translation is CASSLDRAIGELFF.

DNA for the CDR3: TGTGCCATCGCTAGCGGGGGCATCTACAATGAGCAGTTCTTC. Protein product: CAIASGGIYNEQFF. This chain joins TRBV10-3 and TRBJ2-1; TRBD2 aligns across 10 bases. The CDR3 contains 14 residues. J gave up 3 bases and V 8 bases, and 4 bases lay outside the gene matches. The germline V gene encodes CDR1 ENHRY and CDR2 SYGVKD.

This rearrangement joins TRBV5-1 to TRBJ2-2; 7 bases fit TRBD1. Trimming cost V 4 bases and J 7 bases; bases outside gene matches: 4. Per the germline V gene, CDR1 is SGHRS and CDR2 is YFSETQ. The CDR3 length is 13 residues. The CDR3 protein is CASSRGLGGELFF. The DNA of the CDR3 is TGCGCCAGCAGCAGGGGGCTGGGCGGGGAGCTGTTTTTT.

CDR3 sequence reads: CAISEEGGQPQHF. CDR3 coding DNA: TGTGCCATCAGTGAGGAGGGAGGTCAGCCCCAGCATTTT. The chain links TRBV10-3 to TRBJ1-5; D remains unclear. The germline CDR1 and CDR2 sequences are ENHRY and SYGVKD. The V gene lost 2 bases and the J gene lost 6 bases, with 8 bases spanning the gap. The CDR3 runs 13 residues.

This clone was observed once. The chain is built from TRBV6-5 and TRBJ2-1; 13 nucleotides align to TRBD2. Germline assignment: CDR1 MNHEY and CDR2 SVGAGI. V was pared by 6 bases and J by 9 bases, with 8 bases of the junction left unmatched. The CDR3 contains 15 residues. The CDR3 is CASSGLAGAPTEQFF. CDR3 nucleotide sequence: TGTGCCAGCAGCGGACTAGCGGGGGCCCCCACTGAGCAGTTCTTC.

The chain couples TRBV10-1 to TRBJ2-1; D possibly corresponds to TRBD2 (6 bases). The CDR3 has 12 residues. V was shortened by 3 bases and J by 12 bases, with 12 bases between the two germline ends. Per germline, CDR1 WNHNN and CDR2 SYGVQD (reference sequence). CDR3: CASSEGLSGQFF. Here the CDR3 DNA reads TGCGCCAGCAGTGAAGGACTATCGGGGCAGTTCTTC.

The chain has TRBV5-4 and TRBJ1-6; D may be TRBD1 (6 bases). The CDR3 runs 17 residues. V lost 5 bases and J 0 bases, leaving 15 bases between the germline ends. The germline CDR1 and CDR2 sequences are SGHNT and YYREEE (reference sequence). The CDR3 region is CASSSGTSSSYNSPLHF. CDR3 DNA: TGTGCCAGCAGTTCCGGGACATCGAGCTCCTATAATTCACCCCTCCACTTT.

The chain joins TRBV30 to TRBJ1-5; possibly TRBD1 for D (5 bases). Trimming shortened V by 0 bases and J by 2 bases, and 11 bases separated the two germline ends. The germline gives CDR1 GTSNPN, CDR2 SVGIG (reference sequence). The CDR3 has 15 amino acids. The chain's CDR3 is CAWSVGHRGNQPQHF. The CDR3 bases are TGTGCCTGGAGTGTAGGACATCGGGGCAATCAGCCCCAGCATTTT.

The genes are TRBV28 and TRBJ2-1, with a weak D call TRBD2 (6 bases). This CDR3 spans 16 amino acids. Germline lookup yields CDR1 MDHEN and CDR2 SYDVKM. The ends were cut back, 2 bases at V and 5 bases at J, with 16 bases in the middle. CDR3 sequence (DNA): TGTGCCAGCAGTTTACCGGGCCAGGGACTTGACAATGAGCAGTTCTTC. Amino acids: CASSLPGQGLDNEQFF.

The rearrangement joins TRBV6-4 to TRBJ2-2; 11 nucleotides line up with TRBD1. The CDR3 sequence is 14 residues long. V shed 6 bases and J 3 bases; nucleotides not matched to a gene: 0. Germline values: CDR1 MRHNA, CDR2 SNTAGT. CDR3 protein: CASRGQGDTGELFF. DNA of the CDR3: TGTGCCAGCAGGGGACAGGGGGACACCGGGGAGCTGTTTTTT.

The chain recombines TRBV5-1 with TRBJ2-1; tentative D call: TRBD1 (6 bases). Between the trimmed V and J ends, which lost 4 bases and 7 bases, there was a span of 15 bases. Germline CDR1 and CDR2: SGHRS and YFSETQ. The CDR3 covers 14 residues. DNA of the CDR3: TGCGCCAGCAGCAACGGACAGTTGCGGAATGAGCAGTTCTTC. Translating it yields CASSNGQLRNEQFF.

The J gene is TRBJ2-2, the V gene TRBV2; the D gene is possibly TRBD2 (5 bases). CDR1 is SNHLY, CDR2 FYNNEI, per germline. Trimming cost V 5 bases and J 1 base, with 8 bases left between them. This CDR3 has 14 residues. The CDR3 region has the DNA TGTGCCAGCAGTCCGAGCGGGAACACCGGGGAGCTGTTTTTT. Its translation: CASSPSGNTGELFF. The whole variable domain, remainder taken from reference TRBV2 and TRBJ2-2, is EPEVTQTPSHQVTQMGQEVILRCVPISNHLYFYWYRQILGQKVEFLVSFYNNEISEKSEIFDDQFSVERPDGSNFTLKIRSTKLEDSAMYFCASSPSGNTGELFFGEGSRLTVL.

The gene calls are TRBV7-2 and TRBJ1-2; TRBD1 agrees at 8 bases. Germline V gives CDR1 SGHTA, CDR2 FQGNSA. After removal of 5 bases from V and 2 bases from J, the junction contained 10 bases not matched to a gene. This CDR3 has 16 residues. The CDR3, as DNA: TGTGCCAGCAGCATTCCTTTCCCAGGGGGCAACTATGGCTACACCTTC. Its protein product is CASSIPFPGGNYGYTF. The full variable domain, its missing parts supplied by reference TRBV7-2 and TRBJ1-2, is GAGVSQSPSNKVTEKGKDVELRCDPISGHTALYWYRQSLGQGLEFLIYFQGNSAPDKSGLPSDRFSAERTGGSVSTLTIQRTQQEDSAVYLCASSIPFPGGNYGYTFGSGTRLTVV.

The V and J genes are TRBV18 and TRBJ2-5; 7 positions match TRBD2. Per germline, CDR1 KGHSH and CDR2 LQKENI. The CDR3 runs to 15 residues. Losses at the gene ends were 8 bases for V and 4 bases for J; bases not matched to a gene: 13. CDR3 bases: TGTGCCAGCCTCGCATCCTCCGGGGGGAGAGAGACCCAGTACTTC. Encoded protein: CASLASSGGRETQYF.

The chain joins TRBV19 to TRBJ2-2; possibly TRBD1 for D (6 bases). Looked up from germline, CDR1 is LNHDA and CDR2 is SQIVND (reference sequence). V was cut by 4 bases and J by 8 bases, with 11 bases left in between. The CDR3 is made up of 13 amino acids. CDR3 in amino acids: CASSNRVLGELFF. The CDR3 DNA is TGTGCCAGTAGTAACAGGGTTCTAGGGGAGCTGTTTTTT.

The chain carries TRBV27 and TRBJ2-5, with 11 bases aligning to TRBD1. This CDR3 comprises 16 residues. V shed 5 bases and J 0 bases; nucleotides not matched to a gene: 5. The germline V gene has CDR1 MNHEY and CDR2 SMNVEV (reference sequence). In DNA, the CDR3 is TGTGCCAGCAGTACGTGGACAGGGGGCCACCAAGAGACCCAGTACTTC. Protein sequence: CASSTWTGGHQETQYF.

V usage is TRBV6-2 or TRBV6-3 and J usage is TRBJ1-1, with D possibly being TRBD1 (6 bases). Germline CDR1 and CDR2: MNHEY and SVGEGT. The ends were cut back, 5 bases at V and 0 bases at J, with 19 bases in the middle. This CDR3 has 17 residues. The CDR3 sequence: CASSTGTPDPMNTEAFF. CDR3 nucleotides: TGTGCCAGCAGTACGGGGACACCCGACCCGATGAACACTGAAGCTTTCTTT.

The CDR3 sequence is CASSVGSAGGPLGEQFF. CDR3 bases: TGTGCCAGCAGCGTAGGATCGGCGGGAGGGCCTTTAGGTGAGCAGTTCTTC. This chain joins TRBV9 and TRBJ2-1; 9 positions agree with TRBD2. The CDR3 totals 17 residues. The ends lost 0 bases at V and 9 bases at J; junction bases unmatched: 13. Germline V gene data show CDR1 as SGDLS and CDR2 as YYNGEE.